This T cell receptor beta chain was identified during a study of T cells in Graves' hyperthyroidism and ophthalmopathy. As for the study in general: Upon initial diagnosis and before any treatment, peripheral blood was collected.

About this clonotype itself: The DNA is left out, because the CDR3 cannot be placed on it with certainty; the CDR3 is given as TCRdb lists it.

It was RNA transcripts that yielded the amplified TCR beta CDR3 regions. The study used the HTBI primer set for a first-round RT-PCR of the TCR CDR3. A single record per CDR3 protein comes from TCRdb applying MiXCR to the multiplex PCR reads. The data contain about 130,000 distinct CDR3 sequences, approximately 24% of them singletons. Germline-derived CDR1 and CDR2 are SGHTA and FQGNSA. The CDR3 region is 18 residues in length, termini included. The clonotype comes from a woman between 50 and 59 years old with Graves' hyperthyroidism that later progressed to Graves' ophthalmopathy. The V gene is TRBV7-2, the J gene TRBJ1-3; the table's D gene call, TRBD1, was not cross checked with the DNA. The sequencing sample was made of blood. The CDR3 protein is CASSLVGGGSFSGNTVYF.